This T cell receptor (beta chain) was documented in a study of blood T cell repertoires in COVID-19 (TCRdb year 2020). Concerning the study at large: The collaborator samples originated in the United States, Italy and Spain and spanned the acute and convalescent phases of COVID-19. The samples were drawn from two sources: the first 160 participants of the ongoing ImmuneRACE study, and over 1,000 subjects contributed by 6 global collaborators. The prospective study material was composed of cDNA or gDNA derived from T cells, B-cell-depleted T cells, or PBMCs. HLA class I and class II types, where available, came from metadata supplied by the sample provider rather than from assay-based typing. Subjects who had been exposed to COVID-19, were actively infected with it, or had recovered from it provided the deeply sampled blood TCRbeta repertoires that made up the dataset. A freely available public database, intended as a resource for researchers studying the immune response to SARS-CoV-2, is where the repertoires were released. Sample metadata almost always included a de-identified subject ID, COVID-19 status, age in years and sex. Study-wide conclusions, independent of this receptor: The quantity of clinical and demographic metadata differed by source and by participant and was supplied without curation.

A note on this clone: Its binding antigen is unknown. No per-base quality is available; no much larger clone lies one base away.

Collaborating institutions collected whole blood in K2EDTA tubes following their own protocols. For TCRbeta analysis, collaborators shipped samples in one of three forms: frozen whole blood, isolated PBMCs, or DNA extracted from either of those sample types. The V and J ends are trimmed by 6 bases and 3 bases, leaving 15 bases between them. Measured from the cysteine to the phenylalanine, the CDR3 is 15 residues long. The retained sequence is limited to the CDR3, 45 bases, with the frame set at the first base. CDR1 and CDR2 are drawn from the germline V gene (reference sequence): LNHDA, SQIVND. The immunoSEQ Assay, a bias-controlled multiplex PCR, was used to amplify TCRbeta CDR3 regions from genomic DNA. The authors processed their data as follows. The number of nucleated cells in each sample was estimated from the amplification of reference gene primers within the assay. To quantify the absolute abundance of each unique TCRbeta CDR3 rearrangement, sequence reads were collapsed and filtered. For each sample, productive Simpson clonality was calculated as the square root of Simpson's diversity index across productive rearrangements. This is the immuneACCESS table as TCRdb keeps it, with only in-frame sequences that have V and J called. A part of the clones is gone; compared with another copy, unresolved V genes explain less than half, and the rest is unexplained. V, J and clone size derive from that table, while D and trimming were established from the DNA sequence. Here the sample has roughly 330,000 clones; roughly 90% occur a single time. The leading ten clones occupy 4% of the sample.

The specimen was peripheral blood. The sequence derives from a woman in her forties or fifties with active or convalescent COVID-19. The chain is encoded by TRBV19 joined to TRBJ1-5; a weak D assignment points to TRBD1 (6 bases agree). This receptor has the CDR3 CASSGDTKNNQPQHF. The sequenced DNA: TGTGCCAGTAGCGGGGACACTAAAAACAATCAGCCCCAGCATTTT.